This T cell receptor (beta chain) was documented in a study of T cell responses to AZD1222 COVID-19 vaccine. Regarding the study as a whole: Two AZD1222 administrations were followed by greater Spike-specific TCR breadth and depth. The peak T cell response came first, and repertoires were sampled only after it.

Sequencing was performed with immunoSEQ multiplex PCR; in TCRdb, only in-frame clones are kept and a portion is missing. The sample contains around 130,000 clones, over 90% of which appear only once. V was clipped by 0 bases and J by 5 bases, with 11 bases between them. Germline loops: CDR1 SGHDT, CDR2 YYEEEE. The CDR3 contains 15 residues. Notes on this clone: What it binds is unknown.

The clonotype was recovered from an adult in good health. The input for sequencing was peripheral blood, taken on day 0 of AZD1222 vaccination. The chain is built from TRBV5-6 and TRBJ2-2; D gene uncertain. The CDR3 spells CASSLANAVTGELFF. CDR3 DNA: TGTGCCAGCAGCTTGGCCAACGCGGTAACCGGGGAGCTGTTTTTT.